The source of this T cell receptor beta chain is a study of beta chain features in type 1 diabetes. Study overall: Patients and healthy donors were similar in age, gender and cell yields.

One heparinised blood draw averaging about 116 mL was given by each donor. Sorted populations all exceeded 95% purity. Every bit of the isolated RNA underwent reverse transcription, so sequencing read expressed TCRB transcripts. Sequencing was performed with immunoSEQ multiplex PCR; in TCRdb, only in-frame clones are kept and a portion is missing. The sample has some 900,000 clones; under 20% are singletons. The CDR3 has 15 amino acids. CDR1 is SGHTA and CDR2 is FQGNSA in the germline V gene. The J segment lost 2 bases and the V segment lost 5 bases, leaving 4 bases of the junction unmatched. The sequenced sample was naive CD4+ T cells from blood. V and J are TRBV7-2 and TRBJ2-1, with TRBD1 matching 9 bases. This TCR derives from a woman between 18 and 29 years old in good health. For the CDR3, the DNA is TGTGCCAGCAGCGAAGGGACAGGGCCCTACAATGAGCAGTTCTTC. It yields the protein CASSEGTGPYNEQFF.